Presented here are 19 T cell receptor beta chains from one specimen sequenced in a study of cytomegalovirus exposure and HLA in healthy donors. Primers: 60 Vbeta forward and 13 Jbeta reverse. Sequencing used immunoSEQ multiplex PCR; TCRdb keeps in-frame clones, though not all of them. The data contain roughly 150,000 clones, about 85% of them seen just once; the ten biggest clones take up roughly 2.3%. Specimen: PBMCs. Source of these receptors: a woman younger than 30 in good health and CMV-seronegative.

The CDR3 here is CASSPGGGGNTGELFF. The CDR3, as DNA: TGTGCCAGCAGCCCTGGGGGAGGGGGGAACACCGGGGAGCTGTTTTTT. The chain recombines TRBV7-2 with TRBJ2-2; a weak D match, TRBD2 (7 bases). The CDR3 length is 16 residues. V was cut by 5 bases and J by 1 base, with 14 bases left in between. The germline gives CDR1 SGHTA, CDR2 FQGNSA.

The rearrangement uses TRBV7-9 and TRBJ2-7; 9 bases agree with TRBD1. V lost 6 bases, J lost 2 bases, and 20 bases stayed unmatched. Per germline, CDR1 SEHNR and CDR2 FQNEAQ (reference sequence). The CDR3 runs 19 residues. CDR3 coding DNA: TGTGCCAGCAGTGACTCATCCACTGGGGGACAGGGAAACCCCTACGAGCAGTACTTC. Translation: CASSDSSTGGQGNPYEQYF. Full variable domain (remainder filled in from reference TRBV7-9 and TRBJ2-7): DTGVSQNPRHKITKRGQNVTFRCDPISEHNRLYWYRQTLGQGPEFLTYFQNEAQLEKSRLLSDRFSAERPKGSFSTLEIQRTEQGDSAMYLCASSDSSTGGQGNPYEQYFGPGTRLTVT.

This clone was picked up a small number of times. This chain joins TRBV4-1 and TRBJ1-6; 8 bases agree with TRBD1. The J segment lost 9 bases and the V segment lost 4 bases, leaving 8 bases of the junction unmatched. Germline CDR1 and CDR2: MGHRA and YSYEKL. CDR3 length equals 15 residues. Here the CDR3 reads CASSRMTGVGSPLHF. The CDR3 DNA reads as TGCGCCAGCAGCCGAATGACAGGGGTCGGTTCACCCCTCCACTTT.

This clone has a single count. This chain's CDR3 is CASRLGLGNTGELFF. CDR3 coding DNA: TGTGCCAGCAGACTAGGTCTAGGGAACACCGGGGAGCTGTTTTTT. The chain uses TRBV9 and TRBJ2-2, with D tentatively TRBD2 (5 bases). Trimming stripped 5 bases from V and 1 base from J, with 12 bases between. CDR1 and CDR2 (germline): SGDLS, YYNGEE. This CDR3 is 15 amino acids long.

The chain employs TRBV2 and TRBJ2-3, with D hard to call. V dropped 3 bases and J dropped 5 bases, with 12 bases sitting between them. The germline gives CDR1 SNHLY, CDR2 FYNNEI. The CDR3 extends over 14 amino acids. DNA for the CDR3: TGTGCCAGCAGTGATTTTTCGAGAGAAGATACGCAGTATTTT. Amino acid sequence: CASSDFSREDTQYF.

V and J are TRBV7-9 and TRBJ2-5; possibly TRBD2 for D (6 bases). The CDR3 totals 15 residues. Germline loops: CDR1 SEHNR, CDR2 FQNEAQ (reference sequence). Deletions cut 1 base from V and 1 base from J, with 10 bases between. The CDR3 region has the DNA TGTGCCAGCAGCTTAGGTGGAGGGGCCCAAGAGACCCAGTACTTC. Translating it yields CASSLGGGAQETQYF. The variable domain in full, with the rest retrieved from reference TRBV7-9 and TRBJ2-5, is DTGVSQNPRHKITKRGQNVTFRCDPISEHNRLYWYRQTLGQGPEFLTYFQNEAQLEKSRLLSDRFSAERPKGSFSTLEIQRTEQGDSAMYLCASSLGGGAQETQYFGPGTRLLVL.

V usage is TRBV7-9 and J usage is TRBJ2-3; D unclear. V was cut by 0 bases and J by 1 base, with 20 bases left in between. The CDR3 covers 19 residues. CDR1 is SEHNR and CDR2 is FQNEAQ in the germline V gene (reference sequence). DNA for the CDR3: TGTGCCAGCAGCTTAGCAGTTTGGCAGCTAACTATCCGCACAGATACGCAGTATTTT. Amino acids: CASSLAVWQLTIRTDTQYF.

The V call is TRBV4-1, the J call TRBJ2-7; possible D gene TRBD1, 5 bases. Germline assignment: CDR1 MGHRA and CDR2 YSYEKL. Trimming cost V 0 bases and J 11 bases, with 11 bases left between them. The CDR3 covers 12 residues. The CDR3 sequence: CASSQDGLGEYF. CDR3 DNA: TGCGCCAGCAGCCAAGATGGGCTAGGGGAGTACTTC.

This chain connects TRBV7-9 to TRBJ2-4, with TRBD1 as a possible D gene (5 bases). This CDR3 comprises 16 residues. The V end lost 5 bases, the J end lost 0 bases, and 14 bases lay between the germline ends. Germline CDR1 SEHNR, CDR2 FQNEAQ (reference sequence). CDR3 region: CASSGHSVGAKNIQYF. The CDR3 region has the DNA TGTGCCAGCAGCGGACATTCGGTTGGAGCCAAAAACATTCAGTACTTC.

The chain couples TRBV7-3 to TRBJ2-2; D not resolved. Trimming stripped 5 bases from V and 6 bases from J, with 13 bases between. Looked up from germline, CDR1 is SGHTA and CDR2 is FQGTGA. The CDR3 is 14 residues long. The CDR3 here is CASSPLGRAGELFF. The DNA for the CDR3 is TGTGCCAGCAGCCCCCTGGGTCGGGCCGGGGAGCTGTTTTTT. The full variable domain, its missing parts supplied by reference TRBV7-3 and TRBJ2-2, is GAGVSQTPSNKVTEKGKYVELRCDPISGHTALYWYRQSLGQGPEFLIYFQGTGAADDSGLPNDRFFAVRPEGSVSTLKIQRTERGDSAVYLCASSPLGRAGELFFGEGSRLTVL.

The chain employs TRBV28 and TRBJ1-4; TRBD1 matches 11 bases. CDR3 length: 15 residues. CDR1 is MDHEN, CDR2 SYDVKM, per germline. J lost 7 bases, V lost 6 bases, and 7 bases had no gene match. The CDR3 here is CASSLRTGGSEKLFF. CDR3 DNA sequence: TGTGCCAGCAGCCTACGGACAGGGGGCAGTGAAAAACTGTTTTTT.

This clone was detected only a few times. The chain combines TRBV5-6 with TRBJ2-3, with 7 positions matching TRBD2. Looked up from germline, CDR1 is SGHDT and CDR2 is YYEEEE. Trimming removed 1 base from V and 1 base from J; junction bases left unmatched: 3. There are 15 residues in the CDR3. Here the CDR3 DNA reads TGTGCCAGCAGCTTGCCCCTAGCGGGCACAGATACGCAGTATTTT. Translation: CASSLPLAGTDTQYF.

This chain links TRBV10-3 with TRBJ1-2, with 7 bases that match TRBD1. The CDR3 runs 14 residues. Trimming cost V 0 bases and J 6 bases; bases outside gene matches: 4. CDR1 and CDR2 from the germline V gene are ENHRY and SYGVKD. The CDR3 protein is CAISESRQGNGYTF. The DNA of the CDR3 is TGTGCCATCAGTGAGTCCAGACAGGGAAATGGCTACACCTTC.

CDR3: CASSEQGAPSRNYGYTF. In DNA form, the CDR3 reads TGTGCCAGCAGTGAACAGGGGGCGCCGTCTCGGAACTATGGCTACACCTTC. V gene TRBV28 combines with J gene TRBJ1-2; 9 bases map to TRBD1. This CDR3 comprises 17 residues. Germline V gene data show CDR1 as MDHEN and CDR2 as SYDVKM. V dropped 5 bases and J dropped 2; count of bases not matched to a gene: 12.

The chain employs TRBV11-2 and TRBJ1-2; 9 bases fit TRBD1. The CDR3 covers 16 residues. V was pared by 1 base and J by 2 bases, with 5 bases of the junction left unmatched. Germline CDR1 and CDR2: SGHAT and FQNNGV. In nucleotides, the CDR3 is TGTGCCAGCAGCTTAGGAAGGGACAGGGTAAACTATGGCTACACCTTC. Its translation: CASSLGRDRVNYGYTF.

The rearrangement uses TRBV2 and TRBJ1-3; D is unclear. This CDR3 region has 16 residues. Germline V gives CDR1 SNHLY, CDR2 FYNNEI. Between the trimmed V and J ends, which lost 3 bases and 0 bases, there was a span of 12 bases. The CDR3 nucleotides are TGTGCCAGCAGTGATGAGGGAGCCAACTCTGGAAACACCATATATTTT. This gives the protein CASSDEGANSGNTIYF. Based on the CDR3 plus reference TRBV2 and TRBJ1-3, the full variable domain is EPEVTQTPSHQVTQMGQEVILRCVPISNHLYFYWYRQILGQKVEFLVSFYNNEISEKSEIFDDQFSVERPDGSNFTLKIRSTKLEDSAMYFCASSDEGANSGNTIYFGEGSWLTVV.

The chain recombines TRBV7-8 with TRBJ2-7; the match to TRBD1 covers 9 bases. The germline CDR1 and CDR2 sequences are SGHVS and FQNEAQ. V trimming: 5 bases; J trimming: 9 bases; junction bases outside the gene matches: 14. The CDR3 totals 15 residues. CDR3 in amino acids: CASSPGTGWDSGQYF. The CDR3 DNA follows: TGTGCCAGCAGCCCAGGGACAGGGTGGGACTCGGGGCAGTACTTC. The full variable domain, with the rest looked up from reference TRBV7-8 and TRBJ2-7, is GAGVSQSPRYKVAKRGQDVALRCDPISGHVSLFWYQQALGQGPEFLTYFQNEAQLDKSGLPSDRFFAERPEGSVSTLKIQRTQQEDSAVYLCASSPGTGWDSGQYFGPGTRLTVT.

This clone was seen once. The rearrangement links TRBV5-6 to TRBJ2-7; 12 nucleotides align to TRBD1. Germline V gives CDR1 SGHDT, CDR2 YYEEEE. J lost 5 bases, V lost 4 bases, and 7 bases had no gene match. The CDR3 has 15 amino acids. DNA of the CDR3: TGTGCCAGCAGCCTCCGGGACAGGGGGCTCGACGAGCAGTACTTC. This gives the protein CASSLRDRGLDEQYF. Full variable domain (outside the CDR3, taken from reference TRBV5-6 and TRBJ2-7): DAGVTQSPTHLIKTRGQQVTLRCSPKSGHDTVSWYQQALGQGPQFIFQYYEEEERQRGNFPDRFSGHQFPNYSSELNVNALLLGDSALYLCASSLRDRGLDEQYFGPGTRLTVT.

This chain uses TRBV28 with TRBJ1-4; D not resolved. Trimming pared 8 bases from V and 5 bases from J, leaving 6 bases between. The germline CDR1 and CDR2 sequences are MDHEN and SYDVKM. The CDR3 covers 11 residues. The CDR3 sequence: CASLMNEKLFF. The CDR3 nucleotides read TGTGCCAGCCTAATGAATGAAAAACTGTTTTTT.